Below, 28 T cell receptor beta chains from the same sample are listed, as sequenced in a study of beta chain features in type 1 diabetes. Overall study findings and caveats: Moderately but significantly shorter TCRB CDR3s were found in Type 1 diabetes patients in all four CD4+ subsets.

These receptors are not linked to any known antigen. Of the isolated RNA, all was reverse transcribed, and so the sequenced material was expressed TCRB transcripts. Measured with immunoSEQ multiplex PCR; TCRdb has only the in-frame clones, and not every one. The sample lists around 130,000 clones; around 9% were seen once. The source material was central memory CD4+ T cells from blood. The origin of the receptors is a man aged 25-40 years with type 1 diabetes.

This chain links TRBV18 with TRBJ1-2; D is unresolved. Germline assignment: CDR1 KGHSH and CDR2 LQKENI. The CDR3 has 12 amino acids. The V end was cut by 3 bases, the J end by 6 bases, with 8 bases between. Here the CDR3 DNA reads TGTGCCAGCTCACCCTCGGGAGATGGCTACACCTTC. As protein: CASSPSGDGYTF. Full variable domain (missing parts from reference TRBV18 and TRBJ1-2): NAGVMQNPRHLVRRRGQEARLRCSPMKGHSHVYWYRQLPEEGLKFMVYLQKENIIDESGMPKERFSAEFPKEGPSILRIQQVVRGDSAAYFCASSPSGDGYTFGSGTRLTVV.

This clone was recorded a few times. CDR3 in DNA: TGCGCCAGCAGCTTCCGGGAGAACACTGAAGCTTTCTTT. Protein product: CASSFRENTEAFF. The chain is built from TRBV5-1 and TRBJ1-1; D call uncertain. V gave up 2 bases and J gave up 1 base, with 6 bases separating them. Germline V lookup: CDR1 SGHRS, CDR2 YFSETQ. This CDR3 region has 13 residues.

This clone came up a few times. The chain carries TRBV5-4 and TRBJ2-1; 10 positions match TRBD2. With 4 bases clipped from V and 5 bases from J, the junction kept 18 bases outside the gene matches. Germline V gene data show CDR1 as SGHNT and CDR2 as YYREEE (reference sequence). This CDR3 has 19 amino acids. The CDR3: CASSPIAGGLLLTNNEQFF. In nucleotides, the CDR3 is TGTGCCAGCAGCCCCATAGCGGGGGGCCTCCTTCTCACCAACAATGAGCAGTTCTTC.

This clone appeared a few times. The CDR3 loop reads CASSLGAGDRSPLHF. The CDR3 coding sequence is TGTGCCAGCAGCTTAGGGGCGGGGGATCGCTCACCCCTCCACTTT. The V gene is TRBV7-8, the J gene TRBJ1-6; D might be TRBD1 (5 bases). CDR3 length equals 15 residues. Trimming pared 1 base from V and 10 bases from J, leaving 14 bases between. Germline assignment: CDR1 SGHVS and CDR2 FQNEAQ.

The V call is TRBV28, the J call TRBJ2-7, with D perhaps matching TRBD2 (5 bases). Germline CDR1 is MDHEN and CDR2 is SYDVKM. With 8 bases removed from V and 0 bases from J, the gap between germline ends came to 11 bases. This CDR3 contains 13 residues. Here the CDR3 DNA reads TGTGCCAGCCTGGAGGCAGGCTCCTACGAGCAGTACTTC. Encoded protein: CASLEAGSYEQYF.

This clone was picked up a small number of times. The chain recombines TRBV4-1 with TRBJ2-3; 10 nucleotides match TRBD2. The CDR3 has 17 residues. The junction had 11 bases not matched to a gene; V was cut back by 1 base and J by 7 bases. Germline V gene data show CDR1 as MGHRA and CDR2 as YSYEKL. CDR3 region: CASSQVLPGLAANTQYF. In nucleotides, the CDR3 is TGCGCCAGCAGCCAAGTCCTTCCCGGACTAGCGGCTAATACGCAGTATTTT.

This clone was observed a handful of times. The CDR3 is CASTGQETQYF. The CDR3 nucleotides are TGTGCCAGCACGGGCCAAGAGACCCAGTACTTC. The gene calls are TRBV6-6 and TRBJ2-5; D call uncertain. Per germline, CDR1 MNHNY and CDR2 SVGAGI (reference sequence). V lost 7 bases and J 1 base, leaving 4 bases between the germline ends. The CDR3 spans 11 residues.

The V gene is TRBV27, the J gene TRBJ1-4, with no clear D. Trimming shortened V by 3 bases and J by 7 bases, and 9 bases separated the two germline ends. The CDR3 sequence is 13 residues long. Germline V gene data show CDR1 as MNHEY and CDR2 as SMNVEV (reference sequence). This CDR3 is CASSLTGSEKLFF. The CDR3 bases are TGTGCCAGCAGTTTGACTGGGAGTGAAAAACTGTTTTTT. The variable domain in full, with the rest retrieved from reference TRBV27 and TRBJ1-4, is EAQVTQNPRYLITVTGKKLTVTCSQNMNHEYMSWYRQDPGLGLRQIYYSMNVEVTDKGDVPEGYKVSRKEKRNFPLILESPSPNQTSLYFCASSLTGSEKLFFGSGTQLSVL.

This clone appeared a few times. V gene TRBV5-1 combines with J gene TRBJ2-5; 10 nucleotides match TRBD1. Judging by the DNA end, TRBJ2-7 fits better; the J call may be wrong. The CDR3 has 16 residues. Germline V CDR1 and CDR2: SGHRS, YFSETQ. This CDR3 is CASSLPRDRGVDEQYF. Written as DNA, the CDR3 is TGCGCCAGCAGCTTGCCCCGGGACAGGGGTGTCGACGAGCAGTACTTC.

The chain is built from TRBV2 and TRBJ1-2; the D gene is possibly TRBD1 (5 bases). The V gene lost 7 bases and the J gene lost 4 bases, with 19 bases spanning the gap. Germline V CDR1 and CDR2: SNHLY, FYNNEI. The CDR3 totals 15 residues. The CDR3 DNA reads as TGTGCCAGCACCGAGGAGGGGCGAGGGATCTATGGCTACACCTTC. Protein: CASTEEGRGIYGYTF.

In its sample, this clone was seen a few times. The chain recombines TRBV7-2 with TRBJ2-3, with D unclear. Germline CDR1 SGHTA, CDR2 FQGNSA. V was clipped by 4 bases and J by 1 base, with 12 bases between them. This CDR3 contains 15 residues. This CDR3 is CASSSRSARTDTQYF. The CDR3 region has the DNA TGTGCCAGCAGCTCCCGGTCCGCCCGCACAGATACGCAGTATTTT.

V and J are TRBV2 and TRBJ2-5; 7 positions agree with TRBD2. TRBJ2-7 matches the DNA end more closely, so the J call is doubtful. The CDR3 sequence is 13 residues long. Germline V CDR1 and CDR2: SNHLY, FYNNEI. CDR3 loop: CASSEDSGGEQYF. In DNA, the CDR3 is TGTGCCAGCAGTGAAGATTCGGGGGGCGAGCAGTACTTC.

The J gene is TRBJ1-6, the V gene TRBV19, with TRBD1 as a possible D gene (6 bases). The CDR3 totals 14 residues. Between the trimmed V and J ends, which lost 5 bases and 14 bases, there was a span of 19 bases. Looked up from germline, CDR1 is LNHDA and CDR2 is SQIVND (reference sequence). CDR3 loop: CASSPGTTLGSLHF. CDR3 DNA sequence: TGTGCCAGTAGTCCCGGGACAACACTCGGGTCCCTCCACTTT. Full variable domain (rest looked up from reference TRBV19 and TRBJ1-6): DGGITQSPKYLFRKEGQNVTLSCEQNLNHDAMYWYRQDPGQGLRLIYYSQIVNDFQKGDIAEGYSVSREKKESFPLTVTSAQKNPTAFYLCASSPGTTLGSLHFGNGTRLTVT.

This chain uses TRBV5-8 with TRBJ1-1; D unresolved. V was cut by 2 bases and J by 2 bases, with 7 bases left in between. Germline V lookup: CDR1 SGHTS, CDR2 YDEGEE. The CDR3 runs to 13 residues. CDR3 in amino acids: CASSFPPNTEAFF. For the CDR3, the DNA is TGTGCCAGCAGCTTTCCCCCAAACACTGAAGCTTTCTTT.

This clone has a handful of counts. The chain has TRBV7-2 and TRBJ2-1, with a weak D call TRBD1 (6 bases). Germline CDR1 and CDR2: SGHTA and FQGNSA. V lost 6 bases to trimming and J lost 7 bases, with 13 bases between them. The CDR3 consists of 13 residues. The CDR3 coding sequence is TGTGCCAGCAGTTCCACAGGGTGGAATGAGCAGTTCTTC. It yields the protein CASSSTGWNEQFF.

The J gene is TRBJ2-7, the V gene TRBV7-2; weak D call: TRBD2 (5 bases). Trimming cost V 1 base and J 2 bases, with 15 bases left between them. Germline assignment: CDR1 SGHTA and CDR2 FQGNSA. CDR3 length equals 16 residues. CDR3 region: CASSLGPDPGTYEQYF. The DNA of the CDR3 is TGTGCCAGCAGCTTAGGCCCCGACCCCGGGACCTACGAGCAGTACTTC. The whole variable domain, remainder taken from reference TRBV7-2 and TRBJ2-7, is GAGVSQSPSNKVTEKGKDVELRCDPISGHTALYWYRQSLGQGLEFLIYFQGNSAPDKSGLPSDRFSAERTGGSVSTLTIQRTQQEDSAVYLCASSLGPDPGTYEQYFGPGTRLTVT.

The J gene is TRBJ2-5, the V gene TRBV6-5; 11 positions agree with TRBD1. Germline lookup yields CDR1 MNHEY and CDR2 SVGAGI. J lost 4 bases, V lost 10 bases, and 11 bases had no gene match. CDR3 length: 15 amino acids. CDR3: CAINPGQGATETQYF. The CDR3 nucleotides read TGTGCCATCAACCCAGGACAGGGGGCGACAGAGACCCAGTACTTC.

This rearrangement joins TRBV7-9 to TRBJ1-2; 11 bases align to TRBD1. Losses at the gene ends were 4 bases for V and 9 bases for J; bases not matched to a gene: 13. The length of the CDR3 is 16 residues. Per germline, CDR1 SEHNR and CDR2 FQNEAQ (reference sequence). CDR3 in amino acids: CASSSRTGGALWSYTF. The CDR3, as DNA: TGTGCCAGCAGCTCACGGACAGGGGGCGCTTTATGGAGCTACACCTTC.

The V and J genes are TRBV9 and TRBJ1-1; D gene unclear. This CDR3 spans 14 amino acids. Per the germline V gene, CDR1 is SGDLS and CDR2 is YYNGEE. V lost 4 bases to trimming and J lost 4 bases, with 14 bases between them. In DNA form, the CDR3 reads TGTGCCAGCAGCTTACGGGCGGGGATCACTGAAGCTTTCTTT. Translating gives CASSLRAGITEAFF. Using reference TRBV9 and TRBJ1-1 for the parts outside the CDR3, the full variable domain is DSGVTQTPKHLITATGQRVTLRCSPRSGDLSVYWYQQSLDQGLQFLIQYYNGEERAKGNILERFSAQQFPDLHSELNLSSLELGDSALYFCASSLRAGITEAFFGQGTRLTVV.

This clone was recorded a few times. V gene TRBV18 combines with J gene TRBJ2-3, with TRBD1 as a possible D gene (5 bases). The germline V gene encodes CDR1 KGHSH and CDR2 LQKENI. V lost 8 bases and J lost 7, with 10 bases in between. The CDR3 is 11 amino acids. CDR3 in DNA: TGTGCCAGCCAGGGTGCAAATACGCAGTATTTT. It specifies CASQGANTQYF.

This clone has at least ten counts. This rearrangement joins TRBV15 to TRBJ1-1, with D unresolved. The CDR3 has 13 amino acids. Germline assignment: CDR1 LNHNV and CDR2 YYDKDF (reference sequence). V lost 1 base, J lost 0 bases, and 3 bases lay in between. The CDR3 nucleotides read TGTGCCACCAGCAGAGCGGTGAACACTGAAGCTTTCTTT. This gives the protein CATSRAVNTEAFF. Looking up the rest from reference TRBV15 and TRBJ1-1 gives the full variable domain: DAMVIQNPRYQVTQFGKPVTLSCSQTLNHNVMYWYQQKSSQAPKLLFHYYDKDFNNEADTPDNFQSRRPNTSFCFLDIRSPGLGDTAMYLCATSRAVNTEAFFGQGTRLTVV.

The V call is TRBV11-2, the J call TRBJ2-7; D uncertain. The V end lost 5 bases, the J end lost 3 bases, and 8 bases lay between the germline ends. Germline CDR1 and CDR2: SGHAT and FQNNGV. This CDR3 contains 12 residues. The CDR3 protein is CASSVGYYEQYF. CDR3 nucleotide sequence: TGTGCCAGCAGCGTCGGTTACTACGAGCAGTACTTC.

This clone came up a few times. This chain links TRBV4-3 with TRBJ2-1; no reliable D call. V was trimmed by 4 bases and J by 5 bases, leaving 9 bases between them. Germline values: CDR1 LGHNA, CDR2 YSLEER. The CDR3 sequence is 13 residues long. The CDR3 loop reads CASSPRLDNEQFF. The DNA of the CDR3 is TGCGCCAGCAGCCCACGACTCGACAATGAGCAGTTCTTC.

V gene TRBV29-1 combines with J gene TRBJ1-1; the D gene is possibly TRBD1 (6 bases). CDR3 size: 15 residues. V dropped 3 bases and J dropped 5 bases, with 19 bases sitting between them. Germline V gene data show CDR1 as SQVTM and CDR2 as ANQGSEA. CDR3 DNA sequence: TGCAGCGTTGACCCCCACGGGGGGGCAAGGACTGAAGCTTTCTTT. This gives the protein CSVDPHGGARTEAFF.

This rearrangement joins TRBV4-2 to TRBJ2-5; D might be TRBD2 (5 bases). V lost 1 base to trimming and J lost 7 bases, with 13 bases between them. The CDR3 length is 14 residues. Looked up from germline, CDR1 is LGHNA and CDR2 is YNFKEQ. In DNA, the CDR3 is TGTGCCAGCAGCCAAGGGGGAGCCGCCGGGACCCAGTACTTC. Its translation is CASSQGGAAGTQYF.

The CDR3 loop is CASSFGSDSPLHF. CDR3 nucleotides: TGTGCCAGCAGCTTTGGCAGCGATTCACCCCTCCACTTT. The gene calls are TRBV7-8 and TRBJ1-6; no clear D gene. The CDR3 covers 13 residues. V lost 3 bases and J lost 8, with 8 bases in between. The germline gives CDR1 SGHVS, CDR2 FQNEAQ.

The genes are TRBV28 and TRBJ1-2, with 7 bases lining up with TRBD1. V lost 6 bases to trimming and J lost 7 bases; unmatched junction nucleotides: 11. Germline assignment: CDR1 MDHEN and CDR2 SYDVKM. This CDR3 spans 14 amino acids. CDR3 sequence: CASSTRQGYRGYTF. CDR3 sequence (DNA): TGTGCCAGCAGCACTAGACAGGGATATCGTGGCTACACCTTC.

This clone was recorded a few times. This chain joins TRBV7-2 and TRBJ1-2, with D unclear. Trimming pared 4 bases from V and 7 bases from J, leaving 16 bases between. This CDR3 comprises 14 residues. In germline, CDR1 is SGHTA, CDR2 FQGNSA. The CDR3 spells CASSSGNLRGGYTF. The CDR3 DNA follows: TGTGCCAGCAGCTCGGGGAACCTGCGGGGTGGCTACACCTTC.